The T cell receptor beta chain under discussion was sequenced for a study of blood T cell repertoires in COVID-19. This CDR3 is 15 amino acids long. Germline loops: CDR1 SGHAT, CDR2 FQNNGV. The junction had 9 bases not matched to a gene; V was cut back by 4 bases and J by 3 bases. This clone was seen a handful of times. Sequencing was performed with immunoSEQ multiplex PCR; in TCRdb, only in-frame clones are kept and a portion is missing. The sample has around 140,000 clones; about 80% are singletons. The material sequenced was peripheral blood. The receptor was derived from a man aged 65-85 years who had recovered from COVID-19. The rearrangement links TRBV11-2 to TRBJ2-7, with TRBD2 matching 7 bases. The DNA of the CDR3 is TGTGCCAGCAGCTCCTGGGAGGCTAGCGGCTACGAGCAGTACTTC. This translates into CASSSWEASGYEQYF.